This T cell receptor (beta chain) is drawn from a study of read filtering for tumor transcriptome and immune sequencing. Germline CDR1 reads SGHDT; CDR2 reads YYEEEE. V was shortened by 0 bases and J by 0 bases, with 10 bases between the two germline ends. This CDR3 spans 15 amino acids. Molecular barcoded adaptors covering alpha/delta and beta/gamma chains were used on around 400 ng RNA. TCRdb called the reads again in MiXCR, with one record for every CDR3 protein. The sample holds tens of thousands of distinct CDR3 sequences, 13% to 15% seen once. This clonotype appeared many times. The source material was a population of CD138-negative cells sorted from bone marrow. The receptor comes from a donor at least 40 years old with multiple myeloma. The chain is built from TRBV5-6 and TRBJ2-7, with D uncertain. In DNA form, the CDR3 reads TGTGCCAGCAGCTTGGCGGGCAGCGTCTCCTACGAGCAGTACTTC. Residues: CASSLAGSVSYEQYF.